These 29 T cell receptor beta chains share one sample of origin, sequenced in a study of T-cell reconstitution after alpha-beta-depleted transplantation in children. Preparation of the TCRbeta library was carried out with unique molecular identifiers. TCRdb reanalysed the PCR reads using MiXCR and keeps one entry per CDR3 protein. The data hold 210,000 or so distinct CDR3 sequences, with approximately 10% observed a single time. Sequencing was performed on PBMCs, taken before TCRalphabeta/CD19-depleted stem cell transplant. The receptors originated from a child under three years old with acute myeloid leukemia, due to receive a stem cell transplant.

The genes are TRBV18 and TRBJ1-6; unclear D gene. The V end lost 3 bases, the J end lost 9 bases, and 9 bases lay between the germline ends. This CDR3 region has 13 residues. The germline V gene encodes CDR1 KGHSH and CDR2 LQKENI. The CDR3 sequence is CASSPDPSSPLHF. CDR3 in DNA: TGTGCCAGCTCACCGGATCCTTCTTCACCCCTCCACTTT.

This clonotype has a count of ten or more. This rearrangement joins TRBV20-1 to TRBJ2-3; 11 bases line up with TRBD2. Germline V gene lookup returns CDR1 DFQATT and CDR2 SNEGSKA (reference sequence). The V segment lost 8 bases and the J segment 2 bases; nucleotides outside the gene matches: 3. This CDR3 comprises 13 residues. The CDR3 sequence is CSLTSGTTDTQYF. As DNA, the CDR3 is TGCAGTTTGACTAGCGGGACCACAGATACGCAGTATTTT.

Only a few counts were recorded for this clonotype. V usage is TRBV20-1 and J usage is TRBJ2-3, with TRBD2 matching over 14 bases. Germline values: CDR1 DFQATT, CDR2 SNEGSKA (reference sequence). The junction had 10 bases not matched to a gene; V was cut back by 6 bases and J by 5 bases. This CDR3 spans 16 amino acids. The CDR3 bases are TGCAGTGCGTATGACGGGACTAGCGGGAGACGAGATACGCAGTATTTT. Translating it yields CSAYDGTSGRRDTQYF.

In its sample, this clonotype was seen many times. DNA for the CDR3: TGTGCCAGCAGTTCGCACAATGAGCAGTTCTTC. Its protein is CASSSHNEQFF. The V gene is TRBV12-3 or TRBV12-4, the J gene TRBJ2-1; D unresolved. V was shortened by 4 bases and J by 5 bases, with 3 bases between the two germline ends. The CDR3 is made up of 11 amino acids.

In its sample, this clonotype was seen many times. This rearrangement joins TRBV7-7 to TRBJ2-5; D might be TRBD1 (6 bases). V gave up 1 base and J gave up 4 bases, with 13 bases separating them. Germline CDR1 is SSHAT and CDR2 is FNYEAQ (reference sequence). The CDR3 consists of 15 residues. In DNA, the CDR3 is TGTGCCAGCAGCTTAGGAGGGGGTGGCGGAGAGACCCAGTACTTC. It translates to CASSLGGGGGETQYF.

This clonotype was detected many times. The rearrangement links TRBV24-1 to TRBJ2-2; tentatively, D is TRBD2 (6 bases). Germline V gene data show CDR1 as KGHDR and CDR2 as SFDVKD. V was cut by 4 bases and J by 6 bases, with 14 bases left in between. The CDR3 has 15 residues. In DNA form, the CDR3 reads TGTGCCACCAGTGACCCCGGGGAGGTGCCCGGGGAGCTGTTTTTT. Protein: CATSDPGEVPGELFF.

The table lists this clonotype with many counts. The chain joins TRBV20-1 to TRBJ2-5, with a possible D match to TRBD1 (5 bases). Germline CDR1 reads DFQATT; CDR2 reads SNEGSKA (reference sequence). The germline V and J ends were trimmed by 0 bases and 1 base, with 9 bases remaining between them. This CDR3 has 14 amino acids. The CDR3 reads CSARDGHGQETQYF. Here the CDR3 DNA reads TGCAGTGCTAGAGATGGACACGGCCAAGAGACCCAGTACTTC.

This clonotype was recorded at least ten times. This chain's CDR3 is CASSLREGAQNGYTF. As DNA, the CDR3 is TGCGCCAGCAGCTTGCGGGAGGGGGCGCAGAATGGCTACACCTTC. The chain links TRBV5-1 to TRBJ1-2; 7 bases fit TRBD1. This CDR3 region has 15 residues. With V trimmed by 1 base and J by 6 bases, 9 bases remained unmatched. Germline V gene sequence: CDR1 SGHRS, CDR2 YFSETQ.

This clonotype showed up many times. J is TRBJ2-3 and V is TRBV20-1; weak D call: TRBD2 (7 bases). The germline gives CDR1 DFQATT, CDR2 SNEGSKA (reference sequence). CDR3 length: 15 residues. V dropped 6 bases and J dropped 5 bases, with 21 bases sitting between them. CDR3 loop: CSARLWGGPEDTQYF. The CDR3 region has the DNA TGCAGTGCGAGATTGTGGGGGGGCCCTGAAGATACGCAGTATTTT.

The chain uses TRBV24-1 and TRBJ2-1; TRBD2 matches at 13 bases. This CDR3 is 17 amino acids long. The junction had 9 bases not matched to a gene; V was cut back by 4 bases and J by 7 bases. Germline lookup yields CDR1 KGHDR and CDR2 SFDVKD. The CDR3 DNA is TGTGCCACCAGTGACTCCTCGACTAGCGGGAGGAAGAATGAGCAGTTCTTC. Encoded protein: CATSDSSTSGRKNEQFF.

This clonotype was recorded many times. The chain couples TRBV20-1 to TRBJ2-7; 7 bases are shared with TRBD1. CDR3 length equals 14 residues. Germline V gene data show CDR1 as DFQATT and CDR2 as SNEGSKA (reference sequence). After removal of 0 bases from V and 4 bases from J, the junction contained 6 bases not matched to a gene. The CDR3: CSARDPTGRYEQYF. The CDR3 coding sequence is TGCAGTGCTAGAGACCCGACAGGGAGATACGAGCAGTACTTC.

This clonotype turned up a few times. This chain joins TRBV30 and TRBJ1-5; weak D call: TRBD1 (6 bases). V gave up 0 bases and J gave up 7 bases, with 13 bases separating them. Germline lookup yields CDR1 GTSNPN and CDR2 SVGIG (reference sequence). The CDR3 has 14 residues. CDR3 region: CAWSVWGARQPQHF. Written as DNA, the CDR3 is TGTGCCTGGAGTGTATGGGGGGCTAGGCAGCCCCAGCATTTT.

Worth noting for this clonotype: This may arise from a read error, as a much more abundant clone is one base away. V is TRBV13 and J is TRBJ1-3; D is unclear. Trimming stripped 3 bases from V and 9 bases from J, with 15 bases between. The germline gives CDR1 PRHDT, CDR2 FYEKMQ (reference sequence). The CDR3 spans 14 residues. CDR3 residues: CASSLRGSETTIYF. The CDR3 DNA reads as TGTGCCAGCAGCTTGCGGGGATCAGAAACCACCATATATTTT.

The table lists this clonotype with many counts. V usage is TRBV5-1 and J usage is TRBJ2-5; the D gene is possibly TRBD1 (5 bases). V dropped 7 bases and J dropped 1 base, with 11 bases sitting between them. The CDR3 consists of 13 residues. CDR1 is SGHRS and CDR2 is YFSETQ in the germline V gene. The CDR3 region has the DNA TGCGCCAGCTTAGGGGTATTCCAAGAGACCCAGTACTTC. Translation gives CASLGVFQETQYF. Combining the CDR3 with reference TRBV5-1 and TRBJ2-5 gives the whole variable domain KAGVTQTPRYLIKTRGQQVTLSCSPISGHRSVSWYQQTPGQGLQFLFEYFSETQRNKGNFPGRFSGRQFSNSRSEMNVSTLELGDSALYLCASLGVFQETQYFGPGTRLLVL.

This clonotype was seen ten or more times. The gene calls are TRBV5-1 and TRBJ2-7; 8 bases are shared with TRBD2. This CDR3 spans 14 amino acids. From germline, CDR1 is SGHRS and CDR2 YFSETQ. V was pared by 4 bases and J by 0 bases, with 3 bases of the junction left unmatched. CDR3 nucleotides: TGCGCCAGCAGCCTTAGCGGGGCCTCCTACGAGCAGTACTTC. Translation: CASSLSGASYEQYF.

The gene calls are TRBV12-3 or TRBV12-4 and TRBJ1-4; D might be TRBD1 (6 bases). Trimming stripped 2 bases from V and 6 bases from J, with 10 bases between. The CDR3 extends over 14 amino acids. In DNA form, the CDR3 reads TGTGCCAGCAGTTTAAGACAGGACGATGAAAAACTGTTTTTT. Translating gives CASSLRQDDEKLFF.

This clonotype showed up many times. The J gene is TRBJ1-5, the V gene TRBV7-9; D perhaps matches TRBD1 (6 bases). Per germline, CDR1 SEHNR and CDR2 FQNEAQ (reference sequence). The CDR3 extends over 14 amino acids. V lost 8 bases and J 4 bases, leaving 15 bases between the germline ends. CDR3 residues: CASGPLQGNQPQHF. Here the CDR3 DNA reads TGTGCCAGCGGCCCCTTACAGGGAAATCAGCCCCAGCATTTT.

This clonotype was seen many times. The gene calls are TRBV20-1 and TRBJ2-3, with a possible D match to TRBD1 (5 bases). Germline CDR1 is DFQATT and CDR2 is SNEGSKA (reference sequence). The CDR3 has 16 residues. V gave up 0 bases and J gave up 2 bases, with 15 bases separating them. The DNA of the CDR3 is TGCAGTGCTAGAGATGGGGCAAGGGGTTTCACAGATACGCAGTATTTT. Encoded protein: CSARDGARGFTDTQYF.

This clonotype was recorded at least ten times. The chain uses TRBV11-2 and TRBJ2-2; a weak D match, TRBD1 (6 bases). The germline V gene encodes CDR1 SGHAT and CDR2 FQNNGV. The V end was cut by 7 bases, the J end by 5 bases, with 17 bases between. The CDR3 spans 15 residues. CDR3 in amino acids: CASNDINQGTGELFF. The CDR3 nucleotides are TGTGCCAGCAACGATATTAATCAGGGGACCGGGGAGCTGTTTTTT.

This clonotype came up many times. The V call is TRBV24-1, the J call TRBJ1-5, with a tentative D call TRBD1 (5 bases). This CDR3 has 13 amino acids. The V and J ends lost 8 bases and 7 bases respectively, with 14 bases between them. The germline V gene has CDR1 KGHDR and CDR2 SFDVKD. CDR3 sequence: CATTAGWGQPQHF. Written as DNA, the CDR3 is TGTGCCACCACCGCAGGCTGGGGGCAGCCCCAGCATTTT.

This chain uses TRBV23-1 with TRBJ2-7; D is undetermined. TRBV23-1 qualifies as an ORF whose function is uncertain. V lost 0 bases and J lost 11, with 2 bases in between. The CDR3 spans 9 residues. CDR3 region: CASSQSEYF. The CDR3 DNA reads as TGCGCCAGCAGTCAATCTGAGTACTTC.

This chain uses TRBV10-3 with TRBJ2-6; D might be TRBD1 (5 bases). The CDR3 consists of 16 residues. Germline values: CDR1 ENHRY, CDR2 SYGVKD. The ends were cut back, 0 bases at V and 4 bases at J, with 10 bases in the middle. Here the CDR3 DNA reads TGTGCCATCAGTGAGTCAATGGGGCGAGGGGCCAACGTCCTGACTTTC. Residues: CAISESMGRGANVLTF.

This clonotype was counted ten times or more. J is TRBJ2-1 and V is TRBV20-1; no definite D call. The CDR3 sequence is 15 residues long. V lost 6 bases to trimming and J lost 0 bases, with 15 bases between them. Per germline, CDR1 DFQATT and CDR2 SNEGSKA (reference sequence). The chain's CDR3 is CSALGRSASYNEQFF. Here the CDR3 DNA reads TGCAGTGCCCTCGGGCGGTCTGCCTCCTACAATGAGCAGTTCTTC.

This clonotype was seen repeatedly, ten times or more. The J gene is TRBJ1-2, the V gene TRBV3-1; D might be TRBD1 (6 bases). V was cut by 0 bases and J by 6 bases, with 11 bases left in between. CDR1 and CDR2 from the germline V gene are LGHDT and YNNKEL (reference sequence). This CDR3 comprises 14 residues. The CDR3 sequence is CASSQETGSHGYTF. CDR3 DNA sequence: TGTGCCAGCAGCCAAGAAACAGGGAGCCATGGCTACACCTTC.

This clonotype was seen repeatedly, ten times or more. CDR3 loop: CASSQGLAGELFF. The CDR3 bases are TGTGCCAGCAGCCAAGGCTTAGCGGGGGAGCTGTTTTTT. The V gene is TRBV3-1, the J gene TRBJ2-2, with D tentatively TRBD2 (5 bases). Trimming removed 1 base at V and 8 bases at J, with 8 bases between. The CDR3 extends over 13 amino acids. The germline gives CDR1 LGHDT, CDR2 YNNKEL (reference sequence).

This clonotype was seen many times. The chain joins TRBV7-9 to TRBJ1-5; 7 bases are a match to TRBD1. The CDR3 length is 16 residues. The V gene's germline CDR1 is SEHNR and CDR2 FQNEAQ (reference sequence). J lost 2 bases, V lost 5 bases, and 9 bases had no gene match. The CDR3 sequence is CASSRNRGQGNQPQHF. The CDR3 DNA follows: TGTGCCAGCAGCCGAAACAGGGGCCAGGGCAATCAGCCCCAGCATTTT.

This chain links TRBV7-2 with TRBJ1-5, with TRBD1 matching over 8 bases. V lost 2 bases, J lost 6 bases, and 6 bases stayed unmatched. CDR1 SGHTA and CDR2 FQGNSA come from the germline V gene. The CDR3 sequence is 15 residues long. The CDR3: CASSLYQGAAQPQHF. The CDR3 DNA follows: TGTGCCAGCAGCTTATATCAGGGGGCCGCTCAGCCCCAGCATTTT.

In its sample, this clonotype was seen many times. The chain employs TRBV15 and TRBJ1-1; no clear D gene. The V end was cut by 1 base, the J end by 4 bases, with 7 bases between. The CDR3 consists of 13 residues. Germline V gene data show CDR1 as LNHNV and CDR2 as YYDKDF (reference sequence). In DNA, the CDR3 is TGTGCCACCAGCAGAGGTGAAGCCACTGAAGCTTTCTTT. Residues: CATSRGEATEAFF.

This clonotype was recorded many times. The rearrangement joins TRBV5-1 to TRBJ2-1; 9 nucleotides agree with TRBD1. After removal of 2 bases from V and 2 bases from J, the junction contained 2 bases not matched to a gene. The CDR3 runs 15 residues. In germline, CDR1 is SGHRS, CDR2 YFSETQ. CDR3 protein: CASSLGTGPYNEQFF. As DNA, the CDR3 is TGCGCCAGCAGCTTAGGGACAGGGCCCTACAATGAGCAGTTCTTC.